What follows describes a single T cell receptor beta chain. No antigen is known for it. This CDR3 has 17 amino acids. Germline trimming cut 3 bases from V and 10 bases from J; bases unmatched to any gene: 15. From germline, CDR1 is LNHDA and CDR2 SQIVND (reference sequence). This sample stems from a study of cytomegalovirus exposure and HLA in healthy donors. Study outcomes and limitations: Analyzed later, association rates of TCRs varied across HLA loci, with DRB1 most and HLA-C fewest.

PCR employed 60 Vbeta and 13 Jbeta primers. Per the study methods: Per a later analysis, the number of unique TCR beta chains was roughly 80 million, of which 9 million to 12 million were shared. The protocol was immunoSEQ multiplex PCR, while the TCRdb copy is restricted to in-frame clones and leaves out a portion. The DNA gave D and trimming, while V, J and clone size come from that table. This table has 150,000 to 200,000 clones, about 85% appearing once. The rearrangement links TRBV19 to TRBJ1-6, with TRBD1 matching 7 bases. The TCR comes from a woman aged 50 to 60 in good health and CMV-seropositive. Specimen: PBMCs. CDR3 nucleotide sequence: TGTGCCAGTAGTATTCGGACAGGAGAGCTAGTAGGATCACCCCTCCACTTT. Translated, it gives CASSIRTGELVGSPLHF. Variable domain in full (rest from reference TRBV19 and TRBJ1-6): DGGITQSPKYLFRKEGQNVTLSCEQNLNHDAMYWYRQDPGQGLRLIYYSQIVNDFQKGDIAEGYSVSREKKESFPLTVTSAQKNPTAFYLCASSIRTGELVGSPLHFGNGTRLTVT.